This TCR beta chain emerged from a study of T-cell reconstitution after alpha-beta-depleted transplantation in children. This clonotype was found a few times. V trimming: 10 bases; J trimming: 6 bases; junction bases outside the gene matches: 9. The germline gives CDR1 SGHRS, CDR2 YFSETQ. The length of the CDR3 is 13 residues. Unique molecular identifiers tagged the TCRbeta library. In TCRdb, the PCR reads were re-called with MiXCR into one record per CDR3 protein. The sample holds a few hundred thousand distinct CDR3 sequences, about 18% seen once. This TCR was recovered from a human donor who donated a stem cell graft to a child with acute lymphoblastic leukemia. Sample: PBMCs from the stem cell graft donor, taken from the stem cell graft. This chain joins TRBV5-1 and TRBJ1-5; TRBD1 aligns across 8 bases. CDR3 coding DNA: TGCGCCTGTGGACAGGGAGCAGGTCAGCCCCAGCATTTT. This gives the protein CACGQGAGQPQHF. Together with reference TRBV5-1 and TRBJ1-5, the CDR3 gives the full variable domain: KAGVTQTPRYLIKTRGQQVTLSCSPISGHRSVSWYQQTPGQGLQFLFEYFSETQRNKGNFPGRFSGRQFSNSRSEMNVSTLELGDSALYLCACGQGAGQPQHFGDGTRLSIL.